The present entry profiles one T cell receptor beta chain with its context. Its antigen is as yet unknown. The CDR3 has 15 amino acids. The junction had 11 bases not matched to a gene; V was cut back by 7 bases and J by 2 bases. From germline, CDR1 is MGHDK and CDR2 SYGVNS. Cells designated naive CD8 were CD45RO-negative and were positively selected for CCR7, with terminally differentiated effector memory CD45RA+ cells excluded. All donors qualified as healthy HIV-negative adults and had experienced no recent acute infections or vaccinations. This sample was taken from a study of shared clonotypes between healthy human individuals. The assay was carried out at the deep level. Several immunoSEQ plates held equal portions of the genomic DNA taken from each subset. Some clones are missing from TCRdb's copy, which holds only in-frame ones; the method was immunoSEQ multiplex PCR. The table includes about 750,000 clones, over 90% detected once.

Study findings and constraints: Genetic and exposure-history diversity was limited by the small donor number.

The source of this sequence is a man aged 25-45 years in good health. The chain is built from TRBV25-1 and TRBJ2-7; 7 nucleotides line up with TRBD2. The source material was naive CD8+ T cells sorted from blood. CDR3 amino acids: CASTGRGKGPYEQYF. Written as DNA, the CDR3 is TGTGCCAGCACCGGGCGGGGGAAGGGGCCCTACGAGCAGTACTTC.